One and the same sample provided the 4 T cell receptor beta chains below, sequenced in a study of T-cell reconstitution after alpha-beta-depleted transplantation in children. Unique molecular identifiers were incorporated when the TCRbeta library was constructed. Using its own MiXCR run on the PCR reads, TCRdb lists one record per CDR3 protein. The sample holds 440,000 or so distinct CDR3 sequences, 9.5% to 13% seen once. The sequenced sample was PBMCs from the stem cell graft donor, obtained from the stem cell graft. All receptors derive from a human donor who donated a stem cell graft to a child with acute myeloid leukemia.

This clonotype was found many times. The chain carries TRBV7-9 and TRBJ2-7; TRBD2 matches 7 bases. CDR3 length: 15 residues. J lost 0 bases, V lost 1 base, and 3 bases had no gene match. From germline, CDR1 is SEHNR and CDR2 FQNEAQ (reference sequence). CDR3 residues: CASSLVGGSSYEQYF. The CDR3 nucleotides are TGTGCCAGCAGCTTAGTTGGCGGGAGCTCCTACGAGCAGTACTTC. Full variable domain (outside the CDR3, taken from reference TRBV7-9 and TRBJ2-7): DTGVSQNPRHKITKRGQNVTFRCDPISEHNRLYWYRQTLGQGPEFLTYFQNEAQLEKSRLLSDRFSAERPKGSFSTLEIQRTEQGDSAMYLCASSLVGGSSYEQYFGPGTRLTVT.

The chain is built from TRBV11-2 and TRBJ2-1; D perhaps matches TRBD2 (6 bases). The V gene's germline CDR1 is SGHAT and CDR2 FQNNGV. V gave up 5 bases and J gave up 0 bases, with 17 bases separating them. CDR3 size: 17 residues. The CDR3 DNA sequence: TGTGCCAGCAGCGACGGACTACTACAAAGCTCCTACAATGAGCAGTTCTTC. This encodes CASSDGLLQSSYNEQFF.

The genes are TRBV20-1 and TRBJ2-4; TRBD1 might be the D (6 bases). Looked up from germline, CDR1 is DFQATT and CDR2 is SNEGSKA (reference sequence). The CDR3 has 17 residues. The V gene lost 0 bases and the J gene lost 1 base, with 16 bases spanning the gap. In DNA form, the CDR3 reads TGCAGTGCTAGAGACGGGAACAGGGTAGGGGCCAAAAACATTCAGTACTTC. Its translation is CSARDGNRVGAKNIQYF.

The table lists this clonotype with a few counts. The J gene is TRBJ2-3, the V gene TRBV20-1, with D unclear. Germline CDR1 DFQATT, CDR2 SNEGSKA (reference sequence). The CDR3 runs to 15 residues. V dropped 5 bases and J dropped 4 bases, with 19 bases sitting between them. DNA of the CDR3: TGCAGTGCTTACGACCCGGGCTCTGGGCCAGATACGCAGTATTTT. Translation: CSAYDPGSGPDTQYF.